Shown below are 26 T cell receptor beta chains from a single sample sequenced in a study of cytomegalovirus exposure and HLA in healthy donors (dated by TCRdb to about 2017). The receptor library was made with the immunoSEQ multiplex PCR assay. TCRdb limited this immuneACCESS table to in-frame rearrangements with V and J called. A share of clones is missing; checked studies link under half to unresolved V genes, and the rest is unexplained. The sample records 150,000 to 180,000 clones, 85% to 90% of which are singletons. The ten largest clones represent 2.1% of the sample. The source material was PBMCs. These receptor sequences come from a human donor in good health.

This clone was seen repeatedly, ten times or more. The chain couples TRBV2 to TRBJ2-5; D gene uncertain. V lost 8 bases and J lost 1, with 11 bases in between. Germline lookup yields CDR1 SNHLY and CDR2 FYNNEI. CDR3 length: 13 residues. The CDR3 region is CASGRNAQETQYF. CDR3 sequence (DNA): TGTGCCAGCGGCAGGAATGCCCAAGAGACCCAGTACTTC.

The chain is built from TRBV5-1 and TRBJ2-1, with unresolved D. The V and J ends lost 0 bases and 0 bases respectively, with 7 bases between them. The CDR3 runs 15 residues. Looked up from germline, CDR1 is SGHRS and CDR2 is YFSETQ. The CDR3 spells CASSLDYSSYNEQFF. For the CDR3, the DNA is TGCGCCAGCAGCTTGGATTATAGCTCCTACAATGAGCAGTTCTTC.

This rearrangement joins TRBV2 to TRBJ1-2, with unresolved D. The CDR3 consists of 14 residues. Trimming stripped 6 bases from V and 0 bases from J, with 11 bases between. The germline V gene has CDR1 SNHLY and CDR2 FYNNEI. The CDR3 protein is CASSKKHPNYGYTF. The CDR3 DNA reads as TGTGCCAGCAGCAAGAAGCACCCTAACTATGGCTACACCTTC.

The chain employs TRBV5-1 and TRBJ1-5; 8 nucleotides match TRBD1. The length of the CDR3 is 15 residues. J was trimmed by 3 bases and V by 0 bases; bases with no gene match: 2. Germline V gives CDR1 SGHRS, CDR2 YFSETQ. CDR3 sequence reads: CASSLGDRPNQPQHF. DNA of the CDR3: TGCGCCAGCAGCTTGGGGGACAGGCCCAATCAGCCCCAGCATTTT. Filled out from reference TRBV5-1 and TRBJ1-5, the complete variable domain reads KAGVTQTPRYLIKTRGQQVTLSCSPISGHRSVSWYQQTPGQGLQFLFEYFSETQRNKGNFPGRFSGRQFSNSRSEMNVSTLELGDSALYLCASSLGDRPNQPQHFGDGTRLSIL.

About this clone: Additional DNA sequences in this sample encode the identical CDR3. The CDR3 bases are TGTGCCAGCAGCTTAGCGGGGACAGGGGGCGAAAAACTGTTTTTT. Translation: CASSLAGTGGEKLFF. This sequence joins TRBV7-2 and TRBJ1-4; 12 bases are a match to TRBD1. The CDR3 is made up of 15 amino acids. Unmatched junction bases numbered 1, after V lost 0 bases and J lost 8 bases. Germline V gene lookup returns CDR1 SGHTA and CDR2 FQGNSA.

The CDR3 coding sequence is TGTGCCAGCTCCGGAGGGCAACACAATGAGCAGTTCTTC. Translating gives CASSGGQHNEQFF. V and J are TRBV6-5 and TRBJ2-1; weak D call: TRBD2 (6 bases). Trimming left V 8 bases short and J 5 bases short, with 13 bases between. The CDR3 runs to 13 residues. The germline V gene encodes CDR1 MNHEY and CDR2 SVGAGI.

The chain is built from TRBV4-3 and TRBJ1-1, with 9 positions matching TRBD1. The CDR3 totals 16 residues. The germline gives CDR1 LGHNA, CDR2 YSLEER. After removal of 4 bases from V and 0 bases from J, the junction contained 6 bases not matched to a gene. CDR3 DNA: TGCGCCAGCAGCCCACGGGACAGGGCCATGAACACTGAAGCTTTCTTT. Its translation: CASSPRDRAMNTEAFF.

The chain recombines TRBV27 with TRBJ1-2; TRBD1 matches at 11 bases. Germline V gene data show CDR1 as MNHEY and CDR2 as SMNVEV (reference sequence). The CDR3 has 16 residues. V was pared by 6 bases and J by 4 bases, with 10 bases of the junction left unmatched. As DNA, the CDR3 is TGTGCCAGCAGAATCTGGACAGGGGGCGATGGCTATGGCTACACCTTC. This translates into CASRIWTGGDGYGYTF.

The rearrangement links TRBV29-1 to TRBJ1-2, with 7 positions matching TRBD1. Germline values: CDR1 SQVTM, CDR2 ANQGSEA. This CDR3 has 15 amino acids. Trimming cost V 7 bases and J 0 bases; bases outside gene matches: 11. In DNA form, the CDR3 reads TGCAGCGGAGGGGGCAGGGACTTCTCTAACTATGGCTACACCTTC. As protein: CSGGGRDFSNYGYTF.

The chain joins TRBV18 to TRBJ1-2, with TRBD1 matching over 9 bases. CDR3 size: 17 residues. Germline V CDR1 and CDR2: KGHSH, LQKENI. V was clipped by 1 base and J by 4 bases; unmatched bases: 10. The DNA of the CDR3 is TGTGCCAGCTCACCACTCGTCCCGGGACAGGGAAGCTATGGCTACACCTTC. It yields the protein CASSPLVPGQGSYGYTF.

CDR3 sequence (DNA): TGCGCCAGCAGCCAAGGGGGGACAGGGACGCGCGAGCAGTACTTC. It codes for CASSQGGTGTREQYF. The chain recombines TRBV4-1 with TRBJ2-7; the match to TRBD1 covers 9 bases. The CDR3 totals 15 residues. Germline CDR1 MGHRA, CDR2 YSYEKL. The V and J ends lost 1 base and 6 bases, in that order; junction bases with no gene match: 7.

This chain uses TRBV7-2 with TRBJ1-1, with TRBD1 as a possible D gene (6 bases). The CDR3 consists of 14 residues. With 6 bases removed from V and 3 bases from J, the gap between germline ends came to 14 bases. Germline loops: CDR1 SGHTA, CDR2 FQGNSA. The CDR3 nucleotides are TGTGCCAGCAGTCACAGGGCCTTTGACACTGAAGCTTTCTTT. Protein sequence: CASSHRAFDTEAFF.

This chain uses TRBV5-1 with TRBJ2-4; D is unresolved. V lost 1 base and J 4 bases, leaving 12 bases between the germline ends. The CDR3 totals 15 residues. Per the germline V gene, CDR1 is SGHRS and CDR2 is YFSETQ. The CDR3 is CASSLKLFSKNIQYF. In DNA form, the CDR3 reads TGCGCCAGCAGCTTGAAGTTGTTCAGTAAAAACATTCAGTACTTC.

The chain joins TRBV30 to TRBJ2-1; TRBD2 agrees at 11 bases. Looked up from germline, CDR1 is GTSNPN and CDR2 is SVGIG (reference sequence). The CDR3 has 15 residues. V was clipped by 3 bases and J by 2 bases; unmatched bases: 3. This chain's CDR3 is CAWSVLAGAYNEQFF. The CDR3 DNA sequence: TGTGCCTGGAGCGTACTAGCGGGAGCCTACAATGAGCAGTTCTTC.

The chain is built from TRBV27 and TRBJ2-1; TRBD2 matches at 12 bases. The V and J ends lost 4 bases and 5 bases, in that order; junction bases with no gene match: 6. CDR3 length: 16 amino acids. Germline V gives CDR1 MNHEY, CDR2 SMNVEV (reference sequence). The CDR3 reads CASSSLGLAGHNEQFF. In DNA form, the CDR3 reads TGTGCCAGCAGTTCCTTAGGACTAGCGGGGCACAATGAGCAGTTCTTC.

This clone came up a few times. The J gene is TRBJ2-7, the V gene TRBV28, with TRBD2 matching 9 bases. The trim removed 8 bases at V and 5 bases at J, leaving 4 bases unmatched. Germline V CDR1 and CDR2: MDHEN, SYDVKM. CDR3 length equals 12 residues. CDR3 DNA sequence: TGTGCCAGCGGGACTAGCTTAGACGAGCAGTACTTC. Encoded protein: CASGTSLDEQYF.

This clone was found once. J is TRBJ1-2 and V is TRBV6-5; D ambiguous. V lost 6 bases, J lost 6 bases, and 14 bases lay in between. CDR3 length: 13 amino acids. Looked up from germline, CDR1 is MNHEY and CDR2 is SVGAGI. As DNA, the CDR3 is TGTGCCAGCAGATTCCCCACGGGGAATGGCTACACCTTC. Its protein product is CASRFPTGNGYTF.

The chain joins TRBV2 to TRBJ1-5, with unresolved D. The CDR3 is 14 amino acids. Trimming pared 7 bases from V and 2 bases from J, leaving 12 bases between. Germline-derived CDR1 and CDR2 are SNHLY and FYNNEI. CDR3 sequence: CASTGGGGNQPQHF. The CDR3 nucleotides read TGTGCCAGCACTGGAGGAGGCGGCAATCAGCCCCAGCATTTT. Full variable domain (outside the CDR3, taken from reference TRBV2 and TRBJ1-5): EPEVTQTPSHQVTQMGQEVILRCVPISNHLYFYWYRQILGQKVEFLVSFYNNEISEKSEIFDDQFSVERPDGSNFTLKIRSTKLEDSAMYFCASTGGGGNQPQHFGDGTRLSIL.

The V and J genes are TRBV5-4 and TRBJ1-2; 9 bases match TRBD1. The CDR3 has 13 amino acids. V shed 4 bases, J shed 5 bases, and the junction held 3 bases outside the gene matches. Per germline, CDR1 SGHNT and CDR2 YYREEE (reference sequence). The CDR3 nucleotides are TGTGCCAGCAGCAAGGGACAGGGTTATGGCTACACCTTC. Its translation is CASSKGQGYGYTF.

The J gene is TRBJ1-4, the V gene TRBV6-5; weak D call: TRBD1 (6 bases). Trimming removed 8 bases from V and 5 bases from J, with 9 bases in between. Per the germline V gene, CDR1 is MNHEY and CDR2 is SVGAGI. CDR3 length: 12 amino acids. This CDR3 is CASAGQNEKLFF. The CDR3 nucleotides read TGTGCCAGCGCCGGACAGAATGAAAAACTGTTTTTT.

The chain is built from TRBV19 and TRBJ1-5, with 8 bases identical to TRBD1. CDR1 and CDR2 from the germline V gene are LNHDA and SQIVND (reference sequence). The V gene end was trimmed by 10 bases and the J gene end by 5 bases; junction bases not matched to a gene: 7. This CDR3 contains 13 residues. The chain's CDR3 is CATSDRAHQPQHF. The CDR3 DNA sequence: TGTGCCACCTCGGACAGGGCTCATCAGCCCCAGCATTTT.

This clone has a handful of counts. The chain is built from TRBV6-1 and TRBJ1-1; 7 positions agree with TRBD1. Unmatched junction bases numbered 3, after V lost 1 base and J lost 4 bases. This CDR3 region has 14 residues. CDR1 and CDR2 (germline): MNHNS, SASEGT. CDR3 sequence: CASSEDRGVTEAFF. In DNA, the CDR3 is TGTGCCAGCAGTGAAGACAGGGGTGTCACTGAAGCTTTCTTT.

This chain connects TRBV5-4 to TRBJ1-4, with a tentative D call TRBD1 (5 bases). V lost 1 base and J lost 8, with 15 bases in between. CDR1 and CDR2 (germline): SGHNT, YYREEE (reference sequence). There are 15 residues in the CDR3. The CDR3 protein is CASSLQGREDEKLFF. CDR3 DNA: TGTGCCAGCAGCTTGCAAGGCAGGGAAGACGAAAAACTGTTTTTT.

J is TRBJ1-2 and V is TRBV15, with 7 bases aligning to TRBD1. The length of the CDR3 is 18 residues. Germline CDR1 is LNHNV and CDR2 is YYDKDF (reference sequence). The trim removed 3 bases at V and 5 bases at J, leaving 18 bases unmatched. CDR3 nucleotides: TGTGCCACCAGCAGGCCAGTTTTCAAACAGGGGATTCTATATGGCTACACCTTC. Amino acid sequence: CATSRPVFKQGILYGYTF.

The chain uses TRBV4-1 and TRBJ2-1, with TRBD2 matching over 13 bases. CDR1 is MGHRA and CDR2 is YSYEKL in the germline V gene. V trimming: 0 bases; J trimming: 5 bases; junction bases outside the gene matches: 16. CDR3 size: 21 residues. The CDR3 nucleotides are TGCGCCAGCAGCCAAGAGGGACTAGCGGGGCCGGGTGGGGGGCAAAACAATGAGCAGTTCTTC. It specifies CASSQEGLAGPGGGQNNEQFF.

About this clone itself: The identical CDR3 is also encoded by other nucleotide sequences in the sample. The chain uses TRBV5-1 and TRBJ2-2; 8 bases agree with TRBD1. This CDR3 comprises 15 residues. Germline V gene sequence: CDR1 SGHRS, CDR2 YFSETQ. V shed 4 bases, J shed 0 bases, and the junction held 2 bases outside the gene matches. Here the CDR3 DNA reads TGCGCCAGCAGCCAGGACAGGGCGAACACCGGGGAGCTGTTTTTT. It is translated as CASSQDRANTGELFF.